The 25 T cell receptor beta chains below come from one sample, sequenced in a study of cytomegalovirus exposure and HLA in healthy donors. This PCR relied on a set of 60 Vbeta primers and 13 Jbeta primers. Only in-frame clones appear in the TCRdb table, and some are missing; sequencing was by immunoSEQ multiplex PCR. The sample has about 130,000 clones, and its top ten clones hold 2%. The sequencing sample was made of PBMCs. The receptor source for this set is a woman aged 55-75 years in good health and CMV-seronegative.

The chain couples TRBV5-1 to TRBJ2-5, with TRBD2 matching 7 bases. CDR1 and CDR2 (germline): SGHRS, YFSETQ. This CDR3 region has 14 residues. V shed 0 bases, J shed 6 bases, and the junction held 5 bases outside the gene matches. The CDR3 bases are TGCGCCAGCAGCTTGGAGAGGGAGGGGCAGACCCAGTACTTC. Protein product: CASSLEREGQTQYF.

The CDR3 DNA follows: TGTGCCAGCAGTTCAGCGGGGGCCCCCTCCTACGAGCAGTACTTC. It specifies CASSSAGAPSYEQYF. The V call is TRBV28, the J call TRBJ2-7, with 8 positions matching TRBD2. Germline V gene data show CDR1 as MDHEN and CDR2 as SYDVKM. V lost 4 bases, J lost 0 bases, and 5 bases stayed unmatched. There are 15 residues in the CDR3.

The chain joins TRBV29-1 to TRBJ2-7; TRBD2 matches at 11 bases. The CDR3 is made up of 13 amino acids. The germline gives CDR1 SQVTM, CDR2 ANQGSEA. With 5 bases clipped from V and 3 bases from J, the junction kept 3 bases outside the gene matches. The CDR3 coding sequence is TGCAGCGTTCTTGGGACTAGCGGCTACGAGCAGTACTTC. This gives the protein CSVLGTSGYEQYF.

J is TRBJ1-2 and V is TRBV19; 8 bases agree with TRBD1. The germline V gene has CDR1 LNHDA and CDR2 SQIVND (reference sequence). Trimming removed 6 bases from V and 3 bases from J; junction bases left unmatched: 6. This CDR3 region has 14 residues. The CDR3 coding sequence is TGTGCCAGTAGAGAGGACAGGGCGGACTATGGCTACACCTTC. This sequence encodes CASREDRADYGYTF.

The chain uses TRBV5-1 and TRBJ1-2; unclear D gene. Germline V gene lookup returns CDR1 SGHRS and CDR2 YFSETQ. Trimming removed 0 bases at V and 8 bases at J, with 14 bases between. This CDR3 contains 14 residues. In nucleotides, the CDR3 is TGCGCCAGCAGCTTGGTTGCAGGTGCAGAAGGCTACACCTTC. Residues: CASSLVAGAEGYTF.

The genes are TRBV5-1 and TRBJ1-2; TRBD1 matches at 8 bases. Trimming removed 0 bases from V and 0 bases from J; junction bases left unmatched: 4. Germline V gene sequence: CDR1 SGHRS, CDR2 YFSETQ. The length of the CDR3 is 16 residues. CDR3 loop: CASSLGGQGSNYGYTF. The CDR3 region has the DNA TGCGCCAGCAGCTTGGGAGGACAGGGATCTAACTATGGCTACACCTTC.

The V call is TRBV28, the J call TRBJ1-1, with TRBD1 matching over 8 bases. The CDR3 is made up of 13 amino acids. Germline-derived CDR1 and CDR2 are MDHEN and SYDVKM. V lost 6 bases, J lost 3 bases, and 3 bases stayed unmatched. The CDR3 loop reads CASSQGAYTEAFF. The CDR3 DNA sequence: TGTGCCAGCAGCCAGGGGGCTTACACTGAAGCTTTCTTT.

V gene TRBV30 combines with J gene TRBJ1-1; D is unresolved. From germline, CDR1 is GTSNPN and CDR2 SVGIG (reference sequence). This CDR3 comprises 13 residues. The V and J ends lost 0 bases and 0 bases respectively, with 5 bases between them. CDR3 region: CAWSVSMNTEAFF. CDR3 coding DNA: TGTGCCTGGAGTGTATCCATGAACACTGAAGCTTTCTTT. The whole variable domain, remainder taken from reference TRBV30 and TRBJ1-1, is SQTIHQWPATLVQPVGSPLSLECTVEGTSNPNLYWYRQAAGRGLQLLFYSVGIGQISSEVPQNLSASRPQDRQFILSSKKLLLSDSGFYLCAWSVSMNTEAFFGQGTRLTVV.

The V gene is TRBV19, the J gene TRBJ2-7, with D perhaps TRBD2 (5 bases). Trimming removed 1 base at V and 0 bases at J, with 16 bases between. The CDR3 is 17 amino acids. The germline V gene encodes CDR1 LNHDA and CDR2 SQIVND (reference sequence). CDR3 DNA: TGTGCCAGTAGTATAGCAATTAGCGTTACGAGCTCCTACGAGCAGTACTTC. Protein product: CASSIAISVTSSYEQYF.

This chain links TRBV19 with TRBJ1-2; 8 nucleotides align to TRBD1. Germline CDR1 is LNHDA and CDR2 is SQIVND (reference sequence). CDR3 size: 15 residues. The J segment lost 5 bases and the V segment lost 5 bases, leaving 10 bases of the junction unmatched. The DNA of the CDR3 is TGTGCCAGTAGTTCGGGATGGACAGGGCCTTATGGCTACACCTTC. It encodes CASSSGWTGPYGYTF. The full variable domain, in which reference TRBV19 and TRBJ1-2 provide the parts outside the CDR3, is DGGITQSPKYLFRKEGQNVTLSCEQNLNHDAMYWYRQDPGQGLRLIYYSQIVNDFQKGDIAEGYSVSREKKESFPLTVTSAQKNPTAFYLCASSSGWTGPYGYTFGSGTRLTVV.

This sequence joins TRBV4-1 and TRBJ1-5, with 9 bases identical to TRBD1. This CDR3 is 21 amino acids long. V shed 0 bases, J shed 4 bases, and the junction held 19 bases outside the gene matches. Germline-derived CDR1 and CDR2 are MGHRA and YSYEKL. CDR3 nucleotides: TGCGCCAGCAGCCAAGAGCCGGGACAGGGTTTAAGAAGCGTCGAAAATCAGCCCCAGCATTTT. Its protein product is CASSQEPGQGLRSVENQPQHF.

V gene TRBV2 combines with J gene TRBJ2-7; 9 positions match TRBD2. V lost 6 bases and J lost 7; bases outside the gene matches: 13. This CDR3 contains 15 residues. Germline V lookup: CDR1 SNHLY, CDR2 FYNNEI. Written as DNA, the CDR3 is TGTGCCAGCAGGGCCGGAGGGGTAGCGGGGGAAGAGCAGTACTTC. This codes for CASRAGGVAGEEQYF.

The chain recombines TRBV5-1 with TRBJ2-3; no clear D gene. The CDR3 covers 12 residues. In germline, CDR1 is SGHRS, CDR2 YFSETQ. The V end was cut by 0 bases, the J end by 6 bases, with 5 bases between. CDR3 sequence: CASSLDKDTQYF. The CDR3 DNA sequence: TGCGCCAGCAGCTTGGACAAGGATACGCAGTATTTT.

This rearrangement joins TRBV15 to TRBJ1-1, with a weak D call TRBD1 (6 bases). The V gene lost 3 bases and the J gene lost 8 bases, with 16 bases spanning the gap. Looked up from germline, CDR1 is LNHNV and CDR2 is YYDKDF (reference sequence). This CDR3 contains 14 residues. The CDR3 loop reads CATSRGGAGSEAFF. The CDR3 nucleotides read TGTGCCACCAGCAGGGGGGGGGCGGGCTCCGAAGCTTTCTTT.

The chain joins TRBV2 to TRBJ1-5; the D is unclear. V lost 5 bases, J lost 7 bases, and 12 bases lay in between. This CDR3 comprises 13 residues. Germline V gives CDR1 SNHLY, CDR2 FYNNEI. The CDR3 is CASSPTAGQPQHF. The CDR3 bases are TGTGCCAGCAGTCCCACGGCCGGGCAGCCCCAGCATTTT.

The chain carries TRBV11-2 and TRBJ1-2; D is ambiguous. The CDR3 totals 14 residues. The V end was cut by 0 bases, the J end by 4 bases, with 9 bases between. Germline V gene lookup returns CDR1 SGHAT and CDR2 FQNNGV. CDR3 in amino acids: CASSLDRGSYGYTF. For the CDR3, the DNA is TGTGCCAGCAGCTTAGATCGAGGTTCCTATGGCTACACCTTC.

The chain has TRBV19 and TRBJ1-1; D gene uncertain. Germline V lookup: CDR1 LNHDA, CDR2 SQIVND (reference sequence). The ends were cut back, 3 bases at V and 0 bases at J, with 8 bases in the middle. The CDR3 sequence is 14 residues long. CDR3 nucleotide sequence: TGTGCCAGTAGTATCCAGTCCATGAACACTGAAGCTTTCTTT. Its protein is CASSIQSMNTEAFF.

CDR3 nucleotide sequence: TGTGCCAGCAGCTCGACAGACAATAATTCACCCCTCCACTTT. The encoded protein is CASSSTDNNSPLHF. V is TRBV11-2 and J is TRBJ1-6, with D maybe TRBD1 (5 bases). Germline CDR1 SGHAT, CDR2 FQNNGV. The CDR3 has 14 residues. V dropped 4 bases and J dropped 5 bases, with 9 bases sitting between them.

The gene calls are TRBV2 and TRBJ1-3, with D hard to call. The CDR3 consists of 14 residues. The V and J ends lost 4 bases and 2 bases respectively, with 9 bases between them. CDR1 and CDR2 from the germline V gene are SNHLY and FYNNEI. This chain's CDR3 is CASSVTQTGNTIYF. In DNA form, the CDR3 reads TGTGCCAGCAGTGTAACGCAGACTGGAAACACCATATATTTT.

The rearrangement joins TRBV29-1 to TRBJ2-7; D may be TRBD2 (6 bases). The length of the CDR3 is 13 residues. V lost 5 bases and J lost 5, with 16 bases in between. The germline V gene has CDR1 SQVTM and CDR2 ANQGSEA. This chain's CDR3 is CSVFIPSGDEQYF. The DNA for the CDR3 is TGCAGCGTTTTTATCCCCTCGGGAGACGAGCAGTACTTC.

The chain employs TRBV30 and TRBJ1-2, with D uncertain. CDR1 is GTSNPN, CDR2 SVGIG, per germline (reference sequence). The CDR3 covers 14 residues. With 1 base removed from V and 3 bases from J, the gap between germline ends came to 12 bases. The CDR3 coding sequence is TGTGCCTGGAGTGCAATACTCCGTGACTATGGCTACACCTTC. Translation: CAWSAILRDYGYTF.

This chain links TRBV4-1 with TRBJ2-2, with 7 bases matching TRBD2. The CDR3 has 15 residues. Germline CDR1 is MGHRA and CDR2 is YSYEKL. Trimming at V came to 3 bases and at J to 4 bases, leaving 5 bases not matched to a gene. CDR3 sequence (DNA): TGCGCCAGCAGCCAGGGGGAGGGCTTCACCGGGGAGCTGTTTTTT. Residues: CASSQGEGFTGELFF.

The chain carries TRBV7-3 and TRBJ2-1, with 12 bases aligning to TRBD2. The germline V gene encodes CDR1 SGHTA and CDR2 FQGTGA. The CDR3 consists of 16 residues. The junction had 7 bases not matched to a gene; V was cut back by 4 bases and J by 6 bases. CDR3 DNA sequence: TGTGCCAGCAGCTGGTCGACTAGCGGGGGAACCAATGAGCAGTTCTTC. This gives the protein CASSWSTSGGTNEQFF.

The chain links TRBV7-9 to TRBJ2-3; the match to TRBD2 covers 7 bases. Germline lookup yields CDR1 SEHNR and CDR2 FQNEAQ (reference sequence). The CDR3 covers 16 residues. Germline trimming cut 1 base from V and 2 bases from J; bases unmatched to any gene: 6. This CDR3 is CASSLVGGRVTDTQYF. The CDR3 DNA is TGTGCCAGCAGCTTAGTCGGCGGGAGAGTCACAGATACGCAGTATTTT.

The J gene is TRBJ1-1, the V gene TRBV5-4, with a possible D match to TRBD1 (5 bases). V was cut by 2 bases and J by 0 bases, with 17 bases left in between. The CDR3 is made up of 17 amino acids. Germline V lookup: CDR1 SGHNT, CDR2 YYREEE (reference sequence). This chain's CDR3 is CASSFTLVGLVNTEAFF. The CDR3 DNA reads TGTGCCAGCAGCTTCACCCTTGTGGGACTCGTGAACACTGAAGCTTTCTTT.